The 4 T cell receptor beta chains below all came from one sample that was sequenced in a study of blood T cell repertoires in COVID-19. Some clones are missing from TCRdb's copy, which holds only in-frame ones; the method was immunoSEQ multiplex PCR. The repertoire consists of about 66,000 clones, with about nine tenths occurring once and the leading ten covering less than 1.5%. The specimen was peripheral blood. The source is a man aged 55-75 years with acute or convalescent COVID-19.

The chain has TRBV5-4 and TRBJ2-3; tentatively, D is TRBD2 (6 bases). From germline, CDR1 is SGHNT and CDR2 YYREEE (reference sequence). Trimming stripped 0 bases from V and 0 bases from J, with 8 bases between. This CDR3 has 15 residues. CDR3 DNA: TGTGCCAGCAGCTTGGCTGCGGGGAGCACAGATACGCAGTATTTT. Its translation is CASSLAAGSTDTQYF.

This sequence joins TRBV7-2 and TRBJ1-4; the D gene is possibly TRBD1 (5 bases). This CDR3 spans 13 amino acids. Trimming took 1 base from V and 7 from J, leaving 7 bases between them. In germline, CDR1 is SGHTA, CDR2 FQGNSA. In DNA, the CDR3 is TGTGCCAGCAGCTTAGGGGGGGGTGAAAAACTGTTTTTT. This encodes CASSLGGGEKLFF.

This chain links TRBV6-5 with TRBJ2-7, with D tentatively TRBD1 (6 bases). The CDR3 spans 11 residues. Trimming pared 5 bases from V and 4 bases from J, leaving 6 bases between. Germline-derived CDR1 and CDR2 are MNHEY and SVGAGI. The CDR3 is CASSTGYEQYF. The DNA for the CDR3 is TGTGCCAGCAGTACAGGGTACGAGCAGTACTTC.

This clone came up once. The CDR3 loop is CASSQDEWNQPQHF. The CDR3 DNA follows: TGCGCCAGCAGCCAAGACGAGTGGAATCAGCCCCAGCATTTT. V usage is TRBV4-1 and J usage is TRBJ1-5; the D is unclear. With 0 bases removed from V and 4 bases from J, the gap between germline ends came to 7 bases. CDR3 length: 14 amino acids. Germline CDR1 reads MGHRA; CDR2 reads YSYEKL.